The clone carrying this T cell receptor (beta chain) was recorded many times. Its antigen is unidentified. Building of the TCR beta libraries involved iRepertoire HTBI primers and Arm-PCR of CDR3 regions. TCRdb independently ran MiXCR on the multiplex PCR reads; one entry per CDR3 protein. The sample consists of hundreds of thousands of distinct CDR3 sequences, 18% of them appearing once. The sample originates from a study of regulatory T cells in long-lasting Graves disease. Time point in this sample: newly diagnosed GD, antithyroid drugs for less than 3 months. The TCR library was made from RNA that had been extracted from PBMCs in TRIzol. V was cut by 8 bases and J by 5 bases, with 12 bases left in between. This CDR3 region has 13 residues. Germline values: CDR1 SNHLY, CDR2 FYNNEI. The study, taken as a whole, reports: New patients shared some 970 public clonotypes, fewer than the roughly 2,600 shared by persistent patients. Under persistent disease, TRBV28, TRBJ1-2 and TRBJ2-5 were used preferentially.

This clonotype was sampled from a female donor with Graves disease. The gene calls are TRBV2 and TRBJ1-4; D is unclear. Sequencing was performed on peripheral blood mononuclear cells (PBMCs), taken at new diagnosis, from a patient treated with antithyroid drugs. The DNA of the CDR3 is TGTGCCAGCCTTCTAGTCGACAATGAAAAACTGTTTTTT. Its protein is CASLLVDNEKLFF.